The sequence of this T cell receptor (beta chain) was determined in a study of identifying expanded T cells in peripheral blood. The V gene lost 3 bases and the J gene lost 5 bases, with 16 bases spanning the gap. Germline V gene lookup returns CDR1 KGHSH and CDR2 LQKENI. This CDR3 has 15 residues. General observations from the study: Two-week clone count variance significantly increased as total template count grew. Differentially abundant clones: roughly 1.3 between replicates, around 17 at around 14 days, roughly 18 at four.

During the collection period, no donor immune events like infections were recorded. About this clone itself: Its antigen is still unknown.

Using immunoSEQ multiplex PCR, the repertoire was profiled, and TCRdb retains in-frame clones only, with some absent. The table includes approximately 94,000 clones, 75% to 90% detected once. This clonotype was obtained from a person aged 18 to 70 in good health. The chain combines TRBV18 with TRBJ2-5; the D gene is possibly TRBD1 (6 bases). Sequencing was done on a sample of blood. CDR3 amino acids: CASSPTRGQGETQYF. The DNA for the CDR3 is TGTGCCAGCTCACCGACTCGTGGCCAGGGGGAGACCCAGTACTTC.